The clone carrying this TCR beta chain showed up just a few times. Antigen specificity is unknown. V was clipped by 4 bases and J by 5 bases; unmatched bases: 7. Germline CDR1 is MNHNS and CDR2 is SASEGT. This CDR3 is 14 amino acids long. The sample belongs to a study of T cells in Graves' hyperthyroidism and ophthalmopathy. Study context: Peripheral blood samples were taken at initial diagnosis, prior to any treatment. General observations from the study: The model made its ophthalmopathy prediction, and onset followed a median about 5.9 months later.

Authors of the study amplified TCR beta CDR3 regions from RNA transcripts. A first-round RT-PCR of the TCR CDR3 used the HTBI primer set. One entry per CDR3 protein, called by TCRdb with MiXCR from the multiplex PCR reads. The data contain hundreds of thousands of distinct CDR3 sequences, less than 20% of them singletons. Blood sampling occurred at first hyperthyroidism diagnosis, ahead of any ophthalmopathy symptoms. The V and J genes are TRBV6-1 and TRBJ1-2, with 7 bases that match TRBD1. The sample consisted of blood. This clonotype originated in a woman aged 18-29 years with Graves' hyperthyroidism that later progressed to Graves' ophthalmopathy. The CDR3 nucleotides are TGTGCCAGCAGTGTAGGGACAGAGATATATGGCTACACCTTC. Its protein is CASSVGTEIYGYTF.